This TCR beta chain was recorded in a study of OX40 agonist ivuxolimab in advanced cancers. Study observations and caveats: Among the lowest peripheral clonal expansion occurred in 0.1-3.0 mg/kg partial responders.

Exclusion of a patient followed from autoimmune disease history or systemic immunosuppression. Baseline was the first blood sampling point, followed by cycle 4 day 1 and cycle 7 day 1. Germline V lookup: CDR1 SGHAT, CDR2 FQDESV (reference sequence). V lost 3 bases, J lost 5 bases, and 17 bases lay in between. This CDR3 contains 15 residues. Points on this clone: The antigen is unknown.

Profiled with immunoSEQ multiplex PCR; TCRdb holds only in-frame clones, not every one. The data show about 100,000 clones, with roughly 90% seen just once and about 0.49% held by the top ten. The sequenced sample was CD4+ or CD8+ T cells sorted from blood, obtained in a trial of the OX40 agonist ivuxolimab. This receptor was obtained from an adult with an advanced solid tumor such as melanoma, head and neck, liver or kidney cancer. This chain links TRBV11-1 with TRBJ2-7, with D possibly TRBD1 on 7 matching bases. The CDR3 coding sequence is TGTGCCAGCAGCTTTCGGGAGCAGGGGGTGAACGAGCAGTACTTC. Translated, it gives CASSFREQGVNEQYF. Full variable domain (remainder filled in from reference TRBV11-1 and TRBJ2-7): EAEVAQSPRYKITEKSQAVAFWCDPISGHATLYWYRQILGQGPELLVQFQDESVVDDSQLPKDRFSAERLKGVDSTLKIQPAELGDSAMYLCASSFREQGVNEQYFGPGTRLTVT.